These T cell receptor beta chains were read from a single sample in a study of T-cell memory formation after mild COVID-19. Via MiXCR, TCRdb re-called the 5' RACE reads, giving one row per CDR3 protein. The sample consists of roughly 52,000 distinct CDR3 sequences, more than 9% of them appearing once. Sample: PBMCs or a T cell subset sorted from them (not recorded which). Every receptor here comes from a man aged 18 to 29 who had mild COVID-19 (a few samples of this study predate the infection). Cell type and time point are not known. The CDR3 runs from the conserved cysteine through the conserved F or W. A D gene is named only where the DNA matches it firmly. Clone size appears in some rows only: once, few, many, or a class for an expanded clone.

D	size	J	V	CDR3	DNA
-	medium-sized	TRBJ2-3	TRBV20-1	CSARDYERDTQYF	TGCAGTGCTAGAGATTACGAACGAGATACGCAGTATTTT
-	many	TRBJ1-2	TRBV29-1	CSVFPSKANYGYTF	TGCAGCGTTTTCCCATCCAAGGCTAACTATGGCTACACCTTC
TRBD1	-	TRBJ2-3	TRBV23-1	CASPTLQGATDTQYF	TGCGCCAGCCCCACACTACAGGGGGCGACAGATACGCAGTATTTT
-	few	TRBJ2-5	TRBV2	CASSGSLTESETQYF	TGTGCCAGCAGCGGCTCCTTGACAGAGTCGGAGACCCAGTACTTC
-	few	TRBJ2-3	TRBV12-3/TRBV12-4	CASRFHTENTQYF	TGTGCCAGCAGATTTCATACGGAGAATACGCAGTATTTT
-	few	TRBJ1-1	TRBV7-2	CASSLAPSGDTEAFF	TGTGCCAGCAGCTTAGCGCCGAGTGGGGACACTGAAGCTTTCTTT
-	few	TRBJ1-2	TRBV5-1	CASSLEVAGQGYTF	TGCGCCAGCAGCTTGGAGGTAGCCGGGCAAGGCTACACCTTC
-	few	TRBJ2-3	TRBV5-1	CASTEPSQAADTQYF	TGCGCCAGCACGGAGCCAAGCCAGGCGGCAGATACGCAGTATTTT
-	many	TRBJ2-7	TRBV12-3/TRBV12-4	CASSLGQYYEQYF	TGTGCCAGCAGTTTAGGACAGTACTACGAGCAGTACTTC
-	-	TRBJ1-6	TRBV5-1	CASSLAGPSYSPLHF	TGCGCCAGCAGCTTGGCCGGCCCCAGTTATTCACCCCTCCACTTT
-	few	TRBJ1-5	TRBV7-9	CASSLASGRVGQPQHF	TGTGCCAGCAGCTTAGCGTCGGGCAGGGTTGGTCAGCCCCAGCATTTT
-	-	TRBJ2-5	TRBV4-2	CASSPYTGGQETQYF	TGTGCCAGCAGCCCTTACACGGGGGGCCAGGAGACCCAGTACTTC
-	-	TRBJ1-1	TRBV7-9	CASSLLLGGVAEAFF	TGTGCCAGCAGCTTATTACTAGGGGGGGTGGCTGAAGCTTTCTTT
TRBD1	-	TRBJ1-5	TRBV5-1	CASSPGQGNQPQHF	TGCGCCAGCAGCCCGGGACAGGGCAATCAGCCCCAGCATTTT
TRBD2	-	TRBJ2-5	TRBV11-2	CASSPTSGGAAKTQYF	TGTGCCAGCAGCCCCACTAGCGGGGGGGCCGCGAAGACCCAGTACTTC
-	few	TRBJ1-5	TRBV7-2	CASSLDPVQPQHF	TGTGCCAGCAGCTTAGATCCCGTCCAGCCCCAGCATTTT